This TCR beta chain was retrieved from a study of T cells after posttransplantation cyclophosphamide. Study observations and caveats: Tissue-infiltrating T cells from skin or gut overlapped little with blood T cells. Recipient CMV seropositivity and CMV reactivation strongly tracked TRB clonality. Donor CD8+ memory clones often dominated recipient blood repertoires at later times.

Busulfan-fludarabine conditioning, marrow transplant, and cyclophosphamide on days +3 and +4 were administered. Sequencing used immunoSEQ multiplex PCR; TCRdb keeps in-frame clones, though not all of them. The profile shows about 20,000 clones, around 68% of them singletons. This CDR3 is 14 amino acids long. The V end lost 4 bases, the J end lost 4 bases, and 14 bases lay between the germline ends. From germline, CDR1 is SGDLS and CDR2 YYNGEE. As to this clone: Its antigen is as yet unknown.

The V and J genes are TRBV9 and TRBJ1-2; a weak D match, TRBD1 (5 bases). The source of this sequence is a male patient between 25 and 39 years old who received an allogeneic stem cell transplant from a related donor, was CMV-positive, and had acute GVHD only. The T cells may come from the graft donor. Here the sequenced sample was PBMCs, taken after an allogeneic stem cell transplant with post-transplant cyclophosphamide. For the CDR3, the DNA is TGTGCCAGCAGCAGACAGCTGGGATCCTATGGCTACACCTTC. Residues: CASSRQLGSYGYTF.